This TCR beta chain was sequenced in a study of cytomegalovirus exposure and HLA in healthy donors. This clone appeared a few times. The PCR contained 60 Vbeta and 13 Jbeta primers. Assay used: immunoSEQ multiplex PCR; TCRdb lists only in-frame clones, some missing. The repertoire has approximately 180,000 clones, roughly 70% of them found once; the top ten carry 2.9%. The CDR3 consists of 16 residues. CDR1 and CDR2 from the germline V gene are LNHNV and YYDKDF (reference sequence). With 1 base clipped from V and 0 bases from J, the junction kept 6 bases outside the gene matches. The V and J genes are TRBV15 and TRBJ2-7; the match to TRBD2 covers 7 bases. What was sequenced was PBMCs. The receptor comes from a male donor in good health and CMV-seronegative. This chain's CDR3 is CATSRGASGLSYEQYF. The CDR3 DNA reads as TGTGCCACCAGCAGAGGGGCTAGCGGCCTCTCCTACGAGCAGTACTTC.